The present T cell receptor (beta chain) was sequenced within a study of cytomegalovirus exposure and HLA in healthy donors. Study results and limitations: In terms of immune exposure information, only CMV serostatus was available. Most TCRs appeared rarely, but some public TCRs recurred in many donors.

Researchers ran the PCR with 60 Vbeta and 13 Jbeta primers. Libraries were prepared by immunoSEQ multiplex PCR; TCRdb keeps only in-frame clonotypes and omits some of them. This table holds fewer than 250,000 clones. Notes on this clone: Its antigen is currently unknown.

Trimming removed 0 bases from V and 0 bases from J, with 9 bases in between. The CDR3 extends over 15 amino acids. CDR1 SGHRS and CDR2 YFSETQ come from the germline V gene. Sequencing input: PBMCs. This clonotype was sampled from a woman aged 25 to 39 in good health and CMV-seropositive. The rearrangement uses TRBV5-1 and TRBJ1-1, with D perhaps TRBD1 (5 bases). DNA for the CDR3: TGCGCCAGCAGCTTGGCCGGGGGGATGAACACTGAAGCTTTCTTT. It yields the protein CASSLAGGMNTEAFF.